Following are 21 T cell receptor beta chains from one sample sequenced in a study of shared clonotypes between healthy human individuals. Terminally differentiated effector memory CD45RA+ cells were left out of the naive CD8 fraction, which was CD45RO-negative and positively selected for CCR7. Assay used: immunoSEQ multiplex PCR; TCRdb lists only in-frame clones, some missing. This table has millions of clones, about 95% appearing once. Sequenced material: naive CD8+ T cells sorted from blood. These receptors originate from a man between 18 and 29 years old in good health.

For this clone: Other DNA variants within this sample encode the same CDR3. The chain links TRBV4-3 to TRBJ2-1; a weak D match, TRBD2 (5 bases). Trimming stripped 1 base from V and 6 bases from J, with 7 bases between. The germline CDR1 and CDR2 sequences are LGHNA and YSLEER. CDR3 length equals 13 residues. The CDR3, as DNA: TGCGCCAGCAGCCAAGTCGAGGGCAATGAGCAGTTCTTC. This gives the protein CASSQVEGNEQFF.

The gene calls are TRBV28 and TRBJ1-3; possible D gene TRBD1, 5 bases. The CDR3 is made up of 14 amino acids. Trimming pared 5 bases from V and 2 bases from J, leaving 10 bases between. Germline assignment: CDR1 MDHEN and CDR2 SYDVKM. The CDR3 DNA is TGTGCCAGCAGTATCGGGGGAGCTGGAAACACCATATATTTT. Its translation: CASSIGGAGNTIYF.

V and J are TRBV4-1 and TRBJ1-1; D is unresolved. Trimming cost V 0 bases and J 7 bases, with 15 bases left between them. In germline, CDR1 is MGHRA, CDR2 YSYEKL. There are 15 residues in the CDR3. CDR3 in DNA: TGCGCCAGCAGCCAAGAGTCGCCGGGTCCCGTTGAAGCTTTCTTT. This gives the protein CASSQESPGPVEAFF.

The DNA of the CDR3 is TGTGCCACCCTCGCAGGGGTAGACCTCTCCTACGAGCAGTACTTC. Its protein product is CATLAGVDLSYEQYF. This chain connects TRBV28 to TRBJ2-7; perhaps TRBD1 as D (6 bases). Germline V gene sequence: CDR1 MDHEN, CDR2 SYDVKM. The ends were cut back, 10 bases at V and 0 bases at J, with 19 bases in the middle. This CDR3 is built from 15 residues.

The chain's CDR3 is CASSEYVGTEAFF. CDR3 bases: TGTGCCAGCAGCGAGTACGTGGGAACTGAAGCTTTCTTT. V gene TRBV6-6 combines with J gene TRBJ1-1; D call uncertain. Germline V lookup: CDR1 MNHNY, CDR2 SVGAGI (reference sequence). V lost 6 bases to trimming and J lost 5 bases, with 13 bases between them. This CDR3 comprises 13 residues.

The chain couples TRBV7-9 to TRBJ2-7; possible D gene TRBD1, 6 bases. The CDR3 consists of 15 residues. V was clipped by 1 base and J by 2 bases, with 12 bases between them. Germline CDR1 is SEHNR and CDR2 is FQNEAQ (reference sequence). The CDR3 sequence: CASSLEAGDPYEQYF. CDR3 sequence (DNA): TGTGCCAGCAGCTTAGAGGCAGGGGACCCCTACGAGCAGTACTTC.

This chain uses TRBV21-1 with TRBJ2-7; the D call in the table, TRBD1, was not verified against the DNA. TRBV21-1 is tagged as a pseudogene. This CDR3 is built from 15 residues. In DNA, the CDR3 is TGTGCCAGCAGCAAAGCAGGGCAGGGAAAAAACGAGCAGTACTTC. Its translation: CASSKAGQGKNEQYF.

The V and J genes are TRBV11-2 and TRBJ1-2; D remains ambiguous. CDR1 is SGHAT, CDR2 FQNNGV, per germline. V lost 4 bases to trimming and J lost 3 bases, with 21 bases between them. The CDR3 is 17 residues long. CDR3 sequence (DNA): TGTGCCAGCAGCTCAAACCACGCGGGGTTTCTCGACTATGGCTACACCTTC. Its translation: CASSSNHAGFLDYGYTF.

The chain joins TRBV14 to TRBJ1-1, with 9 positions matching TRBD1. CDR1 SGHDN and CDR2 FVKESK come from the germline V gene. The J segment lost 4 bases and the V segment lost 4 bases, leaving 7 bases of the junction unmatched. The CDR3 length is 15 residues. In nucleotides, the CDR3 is TGTGCCAGCAGCCCGCCCCGGGACAGGGTCACTGAAGCTTTCTTT. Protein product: CASSPPRDRVTEAFF.

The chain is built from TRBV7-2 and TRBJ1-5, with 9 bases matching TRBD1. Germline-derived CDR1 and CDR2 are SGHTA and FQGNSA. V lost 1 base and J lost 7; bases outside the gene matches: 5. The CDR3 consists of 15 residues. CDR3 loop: CASSLVSTGGQPQHF. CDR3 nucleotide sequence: TGTGCCAGCAGCTTAGTTTCGACAGGGGGGCAGCCCCAGCATTTT.

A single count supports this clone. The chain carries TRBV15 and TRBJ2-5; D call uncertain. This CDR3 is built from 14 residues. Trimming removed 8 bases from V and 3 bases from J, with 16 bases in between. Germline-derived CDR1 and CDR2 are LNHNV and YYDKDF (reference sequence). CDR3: CATSRGRVEETQYF. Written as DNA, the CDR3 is TGTGCCACCTCTCGAGGACGGGTGGAAGAGACCCAGTACTTC.

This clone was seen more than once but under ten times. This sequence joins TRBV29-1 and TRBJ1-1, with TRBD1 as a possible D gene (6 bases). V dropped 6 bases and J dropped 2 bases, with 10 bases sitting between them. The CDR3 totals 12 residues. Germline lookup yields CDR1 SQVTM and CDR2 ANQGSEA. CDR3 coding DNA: TGCAGCGTGGGACACCCTAACACTGAAGCTTTCTTT. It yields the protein CSVGHPNTEAFF.

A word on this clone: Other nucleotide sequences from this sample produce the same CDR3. In DNA, the CDR3 is TGTGCCAGCAGCTTGGGGGAGGGGGGCTACGAGCAGTACTTC. Its protein product is CASSLGEGGYEQYF. The chain employs TRBV7-6 and TRBJ2-7, with D perhaps TRBD2 (7 bases). This CDR3 contains 14 residues. Trimming removed 3 bases at V and 3 bases at J, with 12 bases between. Germline CDR1 SGHVS, CDR2 FNYEAQ.

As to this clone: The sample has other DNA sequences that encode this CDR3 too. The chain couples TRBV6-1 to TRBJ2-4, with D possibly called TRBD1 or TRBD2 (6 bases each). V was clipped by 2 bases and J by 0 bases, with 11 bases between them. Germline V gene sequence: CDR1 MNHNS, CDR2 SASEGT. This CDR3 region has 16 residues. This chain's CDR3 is CASSEMGGLAKNIQYF. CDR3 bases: TGTGCCAGCAGTGAAATGGGGGGCTTAGCCAAAAACATTCAGTACTTC.

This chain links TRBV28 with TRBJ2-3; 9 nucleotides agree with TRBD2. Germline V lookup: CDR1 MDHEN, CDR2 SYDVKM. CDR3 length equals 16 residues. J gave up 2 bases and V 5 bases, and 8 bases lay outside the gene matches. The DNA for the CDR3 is TGTGCCAGCAGTCTAGGGCTAGCGGGGTTCACAGATACGCAGTATTTT. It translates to CASSLGLAGFTDTQYF.

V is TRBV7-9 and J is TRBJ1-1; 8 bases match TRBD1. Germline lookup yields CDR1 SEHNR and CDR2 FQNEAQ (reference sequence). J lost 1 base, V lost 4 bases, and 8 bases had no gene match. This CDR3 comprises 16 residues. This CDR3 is CASSYSFGQGNTEAFF. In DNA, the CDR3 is TGTGCCAGCAGCTACTCTTTCGGACAGGGGAACACTGAAGCTTTCTTT.

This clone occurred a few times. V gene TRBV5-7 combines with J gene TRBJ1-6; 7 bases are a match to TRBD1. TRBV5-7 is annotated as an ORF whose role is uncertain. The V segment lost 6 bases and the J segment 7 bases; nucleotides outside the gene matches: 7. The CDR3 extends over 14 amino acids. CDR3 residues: CASIQGGGNSPLHF. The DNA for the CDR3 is TGTGCCAGCATCCAGGGGGGGGGAAATTCACCCCTCCACTTT.

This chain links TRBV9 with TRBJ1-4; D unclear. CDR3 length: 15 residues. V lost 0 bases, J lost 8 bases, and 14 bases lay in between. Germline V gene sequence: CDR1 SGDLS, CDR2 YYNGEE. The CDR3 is CASSVEGTREEKLFF. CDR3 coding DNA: TGTGCCAGCAGCGTAGAAGGTACGAGGGAAGAAAAACTGTTTTTT.

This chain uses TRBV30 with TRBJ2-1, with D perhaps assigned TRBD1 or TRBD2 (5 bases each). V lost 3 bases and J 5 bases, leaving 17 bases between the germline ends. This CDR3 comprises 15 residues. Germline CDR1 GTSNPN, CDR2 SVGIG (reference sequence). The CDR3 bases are TGTGCCTGGAGACCCGGGGCTAGCCTCAACAATGAGCAGTTCTTC. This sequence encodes CAWRPGASLNNEQFF.

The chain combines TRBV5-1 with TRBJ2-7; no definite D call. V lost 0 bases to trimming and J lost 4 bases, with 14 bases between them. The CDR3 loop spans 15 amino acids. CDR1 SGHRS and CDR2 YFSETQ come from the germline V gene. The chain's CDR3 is CASSLGLFRVYEQYF. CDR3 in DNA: TGCGCCAGCAGCTTGGGACTTTTTCGTGTATACGAGCAGTACTTC.

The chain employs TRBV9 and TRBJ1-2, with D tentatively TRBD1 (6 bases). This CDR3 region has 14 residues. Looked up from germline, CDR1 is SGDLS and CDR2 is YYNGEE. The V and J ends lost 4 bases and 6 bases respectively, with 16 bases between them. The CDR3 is CASSPQGGVDGYTF. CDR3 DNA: TGTGCCAGCAGCCCCCAAGGGGGGGTGGATGGCTACACCTTC.